These 28 T cell receptor beta chains share one sample of origin, sequenced in a study of blood T cell repertoires in COVID-19. Clones were sequenced by immunoSEQ multiplex PCR, and TCRdb holds only the in-frame ones, with some missing. The table has roughly 71,000 clones, roughly 80% seen once. The sequencing sample was made of peripheral blood. The source is a man aged 65 to 79 who had recovered from COVID-19.

This rearrangement joins TRBV5-6 to TRBJ1-2, with D unresolved. The length of the CDR3 is 16 residues. Germline loops: CDR1 SGHDT, CDR2 YYEEEE. V lost 0 bases and J lost 0, with 12 bases in between. CDR3 amino acids: CASSLGSAQPNYGYTF. DNA of the CDR3: TGTGCCAGCAGCTTGGGATCGGCACAGCCTAACTATGGCTACACCTTC.

This clone was picked up a small number of times. The CDR3 here is CAWGQESNQPQHF. The CDR3 DNA sequence: TGTGCCTGGGGGCAAGAGAGCAATCAGCCCCAGCATTTT. The genes are TRBV30 and TRBJ1-5; D ambiguous. Per germline, CDR1 GTSNPN and CDR2 SVGIG (reference sequence). V was shortened by 5 bases and J by 1 base, with 9 bases between the two germline ends. The CDR3 covers 13 residues.

This clone was detected only once. The CDR3 sequence is CASSPDTPGTDTQYF. The CDR3 DNA reads as TGCGCCAGCAGCCCGGACACTCCAGGCACAGATACGCAGTATTTT. The chain joins TRBV5-1 to TRBJ2-3; possibly TRBD1 for D (5 bases). The ends were cut back, 4 bases at V and 1 base at J, with 13 bases in the middle. Germline values: CDR1 SGHRS, CDR2 YFSETQ. The CDR3 totals 15 residues.

The J gene is TRBJ1-5, the V gene TRBV7-2; possibly TRBD1 for D (5 bases). The CDR3 runs 14 residues. The V and J ends lost 5 bases and 5 bases respectively, with 13 bases between them. Germline CDR1 is SGHTA and CDR2 is FQGNSA. The CDR3 is CASSPAGGDQPQHF. CDR3 DNA sequence: TGTGCCAGCAGCCCCGCGGGAGGGGATCAGCCCCAGCATTTT.

The genes are TRBV10-3 and TRBJ1-2, with D perhaps TRBD1 (5 bases). This CDR3 region has 15 residues. V lost 10 bases and J lost 6, with 24 bases in between. In germline, CDR1 is ENHRY, CDR2 SYGVKD. The CDR3 DNA sequence: TGTGCCACCACCCAAGGGTCAGGGAGGAGGGATGGCTACACCTTC. Amino acid sequence: CATTQGSGRRDGYTF.

The rearrangement uses TRBV27 and TRBJ1-4; tentatively, D is TRBD1 (5 bases). Between the trimmed V and J ends, which lost 5 bases and 3 bases, there was a span of 13 bases. The CDR3 spans 15 residues. Germline V gene sequence: CDR1 MNHEY, CDR2 SMNVEV (reference sequence). CDR3 in amino acids: CASSPGDRANEKLFF. DNA for the CDR3: TGTGCCAGCAGTCCCGGAGACAGAGCTAATGAAAAACTGTTTTTT.

The chain couples TRBV9 to TRBJ2-4, with 14 bases matching TRBD2. This CDR3 has 19 residues. The ends lost 4 bases at V and 3 bases at J; junction bases unmatched: 12. Germline lookup yields CDR1 SGDLS and CDR2 YYNGEE. The CDR3 bases are TGTGCCAGCAGCTTCAACCCGGGACTAGCGGGAGAGGACAAAAACATTCAGTACTTC. Its translation: CASSFNPGLAGEDKNIQYF.

The chain recombines TRBV28 with TRBJ2-3; 8 bases align to TRBD1. This CDR3 comprises 15 residues. The junction had 7 bases not matched to a gene; V was cut back by 6 bases and J by 2 bases. Germline loops: CDR1 MDHEN, CDR2 SYDVKM. The CDR3 sequence is CASRETGVSTDTQYF. The CDR3 DNA follows: TGTGCCAGCAGAGAGACAGGGGTTTCCACAGATACGCAGTATTTT.

The genes are TRBV18 and TRBJ2-1, with TRBD1 as a possible D gene (6 bases). The CDR3 has 16 amino acids. Germline V CDR1 and CDR2: KGHSH, LQKENI. Trimming stripped 0 bases from V and 6 bases from J, with 15 bases between. This CDR3 reads CASSPPKDSKGNEQFF. The CDR3 DNA reads as TGTGCCAGCTCACCACCCAAGGACAGTAAGGGCAATGAGCAGTTCTTC.

The chain has TRBV28 and TRBJ2-7; 11 bases agree with TRBD2. Germline trimming cut 7 bases from V and 5 bases from J; bases unmatched to any gene: 10. The length of the CDR3 is 15 residues. CDR1 is MDHEN, CDR2 SYDVKM, per germline. CDR3 loop: CASMGRVAGGNEQYF. CDR3 sequence (DNA): TGTGCCAGCATGGGTAGAGTAGCGGGAGGGAACGAGCAGTACTTC.

This chain connects TRBV3-1 (or the pseudogene TRBV3-2) to TRBJ1-4; D perhaps matches TRBD1 (5 bases). This CDR3 has 15 amino acids. V was shortened by 1 base and J by 3 bases, with 9 bases between the two germline ends. Germline CDR1 is LGHDT and CDR2 is YNNKEL (reference sequence). CDR3 DNA sequence: TGTGCCAGCAGCCAAGGGGGCGAACCTAATGAAAAACTGTTTTTT. Residues: CASSQGGEPNEKLFF.

The sample holds one count of this clone. This chain joins TRBV7-6 and TRBJ2-3; D is unclear. CDR1 and CDR2 from the germline V gene are SGHVS and FNYEAQ. There are 14 residues in the CDR3. The V end lost 1 base, the J end lost 3 bases, and 8 bases lay between the germline ends. The CDR3 DNA is TGTGCCAGCAGCTTAGGGAGAGGTACAGATACGCAGTATTTT. Its protein product is CASSLGRGTDTQYF. The full variable domain, its missing parts supplied by reference TRBV7-6 and TRBJ2-3, is GAGVSQSPRYKVTKRGQDVALRCDPISGHVSLYWYRQALGQGPEFLTYFNYEAQQDKSGLPNDRFSAERPEGSISTLTIQRTEQRDSAMYRCASSLGRGTDTQYFGPGTRLTVL.

J is TRBJ2-7 and V is TRBV6-5; no clear D. This CDR3 has 13 residues. In germline, CDR1 is MNHEY, CDR2 SVGAGI. V lost 6 bases and J lost 1, with 10 bases in between. The CDR3 loop reads CASRPPGSYEQYF. Here the CDR3 DNA reads TGTGCCAGCAGGCCCCCCGGGTCCTACGAGCAGTACTTC.

The chain uses TRBV10-3 and TRBJ2-3; TRBD1 might be the D (6 bases). Trimming removed 2 bases at V and 2 bases at J, with 14 bases between. Germline V gives CDR1 ENHRY, CDR2 SYGVKD. The CDR3 is made up of 16 amino acids. CDR3 in DNA: TGTGCCATCAGTGAGCAGCTAGGGGGTTACACAGATACGCAGTATTTT. Amino acids: CAISEQLGGYTDTQYF.

The rearrangement joins TRBV5-4 to TRBJ2-3; 7 positions match TRBD2. Germline CDR1 is SGHNT and CDR2 is YYREEE (reference sequence). The CDR3 covers 16 residues. V shed 4 bases, J shed 0 bases, and the junction held 8 bases outside the gene matches. The CDR3 DNA follows: TGTGCCAGCAGCGGAGGGACTACCCCTAGCACAGATACGCAGTATTTT. Translation: CASSGGTTPSTDTQYF.

V and J are TRBV7-3 and TRBJ2-2, with D maybe TRBD2 (6 bases). The germline CDR1 and CDR2 sequences are SGHTA and FQGTGA. The ends were cut back, 2 bases at V and 0 bases at J, with 10 bases in the middle. The CDR3 extends over 16 amino acids. This CDR3 reads CASSLEGGANTGELFF. CDR3 sequence (DNA): TGTGCCAGCAGCTTAGAAGGAGGGGCGAACACCGGGGAGCTGTTTTTT.

V and J are TRBV6-5 and TRBJ2-7, with D tentatively TRBD2 (6 bases). Trimming left V 6 bases short and J 3 bases short, with 18 bases between. The CDR3 is 15 residues long. Germline CDR1 and CDR2: MNHEY and SVGAGI. The CDR3 spells CASRTTGTPYYEQYF. For the CDR3, the DNA is TGTGCCAGCAGGACTACCGGGACTCCCTACTACGAGCAGTACTTC.

V gene TRBV19 combines with J gene TRBJ2-6; D gene uncertain. The CDR3 extends over 15 amino acids. The germline V gene has CDR1 LNHDA and CDR2 SQIVND (reference sequence). V shed 0 bases and J shed 0 bases, with 3 bases lying between them. The CDR3 is CASSIDYSGANVLTF. CDR3 nucleotide sequence: TGTGCCAGTAGTATAGATTACTCTGGGGCCAACGTCCTGACTTTC.

The CDR3 DNA is TGTGCCAGCTCACCGTCAGGGGCTAGCACAGATACGCAGTATTTT. Translation gives CASSPSGASTDTQYF. J is TRBJ2-3 and V is TRBV18; the D gene is possibly TRBD1 (6 bases). CDR3 length: 15 amino acids. Per the germline V gene, CDR1 is KGHSH and CDR2 is LQKENI. Trimming removed 3 bases from V and 0 bases from J, with 10 bases in between.

The chain is built from TRBV7-2 and TRBJ2-4; perhaps TRBD2 as D (6 bases). Germline V gene data show CDR1 as SGHTA and CDR2 as FQGNSA. The CDR3 extends over 15 amino acids. V was trimmed by 4 bases and J by 6 bases, leaving 16 bases between them. As DNA, the CDR3 is TGTGCCAGCAGCTCTCTCGGGGGAGTGGGAAACATTCAGTACTTC. It translates to CASSSLGGVGNIQYF.

V is TRBV19 and J is TRBJ2-1; 9 bases fit TRBD2. V was pared by 5 bases and J by 5 bases, with 7 bases of the junction left unmatched. This CDR3 contains 15 residues. Looked up from germline, CDR1 is LNHDA and CDR2 is SQIVND (reference sequence). CDR3 protein: CASSGSGGPHNEQFF. CDR3 bases: TGTGCCAGTAGTGGTAGCGGGGGACCCCACAATGAGCAGTTCTTC.

This clone was detected only once. The chain combines TRBV5-1 with TRBJ2-1; D remains ambiguous. Germline CDR1 reads SGHRS; CDR2 reads YFSETQ. V lost 6 bases to trimming and J lost 8 bases, with 18 bases between them. The CDR3 length is 14 residues. This CDR3 is CASTLGRRGDEQFF. CDR3 coding DNA: TGCGCCAGCACCCTAGGAAGGAGAGGAGATGAGCAGTTCTTC.

The chain links TRBV27 to TRBJ2-7, with unresolved D. The CDR3 spans 13 residues. Germline assignment: CDR1 MNHEY and CDR2 SMNVEV (reference sequence). Trimming left V 3 bases short and J 6 bases short, with 12 bases between. CDR3 sequence reads: CASSLSLEFEQYF. The CDR3 bases are TGTGCCAGCAGTTTGTCCCTGGAGTTCGAGCAGTACTTC.

The rearrangement joins TRBV7-5 to TRBJ2-7; the D call TRBD1 from the table was never checked on the DNA. TRBV7-5 is flagged as a pseudogene. The CDR3 runs to 16 residues. CDR3: CVRTIPGTGSSYEQYF. Written as DNA, the CDR3 is TGTGTCAGAACCATTCCCGGGACAGGGAGCTCCTACGAGCAGTACTTC.

The chain carries TRBV19 and TRBJ2-2; the match to TRBD1 covers 8 bases. Germline CDR1 LNHDA, CDR2 SQIVND (reference sequence). CDR3 length: 15 residues. J was trimmed by 4 bases and V by 6 bases; bases with no gene match: 7. In DNA, the CDR3 is TGTGCCAGTAGGAGACAGGGGTTGACCACCGGGGAGCTGTTTTTT. This translates into CASRRQGLTTGELFF.

The chain carries TRBV2 and TRBJ2-1; 7 bases are a match to TRBD2. After removal of 6 bases from V and 1 base from J, the junction contained 6 bases not matched to a gene. This CDR3 spans 15 amino acids. Germline V gene sequence: CDR1 SNHLY, CDR2 FYNNEI. CDR3 protein: CASRPAGVSYNEQFF. CDR3 sequence (DNA): TGTGCCAGCAGGCCTGCGGGGGTTTCCTACAATGAGCAGTTCTTC.

The V call is TRBV5-4, the J call TRBJ2-7, with TRBD1 matching 8 bases. The CDR3 has 13 residues. CDR1 and CDR2 from the germline V gene are SGHNT and YYREEE (reference sequence). After removal of 0 bases from V and 5 bases from J, the junction contained 1 base not matched to a gene. The CDR3 DNA follows: TGTGCCAGCAGCTTGGACAGGGGGAACGAGCAGTACTTC. Translation: CASSLDRGNEQYF.

The V gene is TRBV19, the J gene TRBJ1-2; the D gene is possibly TRBD1 (5 bases). Germline V CDR1 and CDR2: LNHDA, SQIVND (reference sequence). Trimming removed 8 bases at V and 3 bases at J, with 16 bases between. This CDR3 is 14 amino acids long. Here the CDR3 DNA reads TGTGCCAGTGCGGATCTCGGGGGAGACTATGGCTACACCTTC. Translation gives CASADLGGDYGYTF. The full variable domain, in which reference TRBV19 and TRBJ1-2 provide the parts outside the CDR3, is DGGITQSPKYLFRKEGQNVTLSCEQNLNHDAMYWYRQDPGQGLRLIYYSQIVNDFQKGDIAEGYSVSREKKESFPLTVTSAQKNPTAFYLCASADLGGDYGYTFGSGTRLTVV.